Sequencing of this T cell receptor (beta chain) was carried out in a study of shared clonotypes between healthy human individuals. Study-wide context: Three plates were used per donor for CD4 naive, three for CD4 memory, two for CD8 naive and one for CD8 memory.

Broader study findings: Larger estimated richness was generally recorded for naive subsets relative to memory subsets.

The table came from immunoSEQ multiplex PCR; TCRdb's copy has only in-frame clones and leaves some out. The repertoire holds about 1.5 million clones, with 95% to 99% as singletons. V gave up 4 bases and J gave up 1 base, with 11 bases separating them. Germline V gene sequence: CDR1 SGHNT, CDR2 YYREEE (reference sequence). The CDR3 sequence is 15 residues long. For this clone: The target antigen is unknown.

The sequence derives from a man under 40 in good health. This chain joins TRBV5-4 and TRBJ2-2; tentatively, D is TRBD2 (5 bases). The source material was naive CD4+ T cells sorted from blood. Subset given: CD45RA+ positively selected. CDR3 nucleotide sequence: TGTGCCAGCAGCAGGGAGAGCAAGAACACCGGGGAGCTGTTTTTT. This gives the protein CASSRESKNTGELFF.